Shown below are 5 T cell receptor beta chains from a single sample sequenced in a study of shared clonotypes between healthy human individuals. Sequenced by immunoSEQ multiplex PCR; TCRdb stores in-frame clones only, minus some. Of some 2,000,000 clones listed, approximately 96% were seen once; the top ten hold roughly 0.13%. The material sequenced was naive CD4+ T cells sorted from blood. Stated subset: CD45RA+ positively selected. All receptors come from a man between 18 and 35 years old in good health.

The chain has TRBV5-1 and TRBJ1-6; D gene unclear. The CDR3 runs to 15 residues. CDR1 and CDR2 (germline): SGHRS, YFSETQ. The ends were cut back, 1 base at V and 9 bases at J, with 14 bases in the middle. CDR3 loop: CASSLSREEGSPLHF. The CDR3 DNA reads TGCGCCAGCAGCTTGAGTCGGGAAGAGGGTTCACCCCTCCACTTT.

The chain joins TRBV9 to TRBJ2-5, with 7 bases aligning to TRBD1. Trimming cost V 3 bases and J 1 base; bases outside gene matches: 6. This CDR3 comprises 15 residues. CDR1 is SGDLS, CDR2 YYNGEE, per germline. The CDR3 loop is CASSAPGGRQETQYF. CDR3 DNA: TGTGCCAGCAGCGCCCCAGGGGGACGCCAAGAGACCCAGTACTTC. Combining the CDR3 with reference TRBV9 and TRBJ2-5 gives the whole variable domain DSGVTQTPKHLITATGQRVTLRCSPRSGDLSVYWYQQSLDQGLQFLIQYYNGEERAKGNILERFSAQQFPDLHSELNLSSLELGDSALYFCASSAPGGRQETQYFGPGTRLLVL.

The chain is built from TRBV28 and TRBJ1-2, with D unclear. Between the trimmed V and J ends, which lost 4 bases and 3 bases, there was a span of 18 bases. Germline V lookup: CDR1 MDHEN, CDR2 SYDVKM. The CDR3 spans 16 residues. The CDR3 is CASSSRAASGDYGYTF. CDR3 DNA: TGTGCCAGCAGTTCGAGAGCAGCCTCTGGGGACTATGGCTACACCTTC.

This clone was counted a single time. The CDR3 sequence is CSAAGGKNEKLFF. The CDR3 bases are TGCAGCGCTGCCGGGGGGAAGAATGAAAAACTGTTTTTT. J is TRBJ1-4 and V is TRBV29-1, with D perhaps matching TRBD1 (5 bases). The CDR3 sequence is 13 residues long. The V gene lost 7 bases and the J gene lost 5 bases, with 14 bases spanning the gap. CDR1 SQVTM and CDR2 ANQGSEA come from the germline V gene.

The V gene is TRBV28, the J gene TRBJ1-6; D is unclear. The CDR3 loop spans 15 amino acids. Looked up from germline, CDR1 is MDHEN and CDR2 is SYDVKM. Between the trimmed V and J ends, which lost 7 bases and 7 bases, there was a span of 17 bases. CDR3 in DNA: TGTGCCAGCACCATAAGGGCACCAGAGAATTCACCCCTCCACTTT. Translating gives CASTIRAPENSPLHF.